One sample yielded the 32 T cell receptor beta chains listed below, sequenced in a study of blood T cell repertoires in COVID-19 (dated by TCRdb to 2018 to 2021). The library was made by the immunoSEQ multiplex PCR assay. The source is immuneACCESS, and TCRdb retained only in-frame sequences with V and J called. Part of the clones is not carried over; for the studies checked, unresolved V genes explain less than half of this, and the remainder is unexplained. Here the sample has about 110,000 clones; around 81% occur a single time. Approximately 4% of the sample is taken by the ten largest. Sequenced input: peripheral blood. These receptors were collected from a woman aged 70-85 years with acute or convalescent COVID-19.

V and J are TRBV3-1 (or the pseudogene TRBV3-2) and TRBJ2-3, with D perhaps TRBD2 (5 bases). Trimming removed 3 bases at V and 8 bases at J, with 15 bases between. The length of the CDR3 is 14 residues. Germline lookup yields CDR1 LGHDT and CDR2 YNNKEL (reference sequence). In DNA, the CDR3 is TGTGCCAGCAGCCAGGGAGTGACTTCGGGTACGCAGTATTTT. The encoded protein is CASSQGVTSGTQYF.

The rearrangement uses TRBV19 and TRBJ2-7, with D hard to call. The CDR3 has 13 amino acids. With 5 bases removed from V and 1 base from J, the gap between germline ends came to 9 bases. Germline CDR1 is LNHDA and CDR2 is SQIVND (reference sequence). The CDR3 coding sequence is TGTGCCAGTAGTCCGGGTGGTTCCTACGAGCAGTACGTC. It codes for CASSPGGSYEQYV.

This chain uses TRBV5-1 with TRBJ2-3; maybe TRBD1 (5 bases). V lost 4 bases and J lost 1, with 10 bases in between. Per the germline V gene, CDR1 is SGHRS and CDR2 is YFSETQ. This CDR3 spans 14 amino acids. The CDR3 protein is CASSEPGRTDTQYF. CDR3 bases: TGCGCCAGCAGCGAGCCAGGGCGCACAGATACGCAGTATTTT.

This clone was seen more than once but under ten times. This chain links TRBV28 with TRBJ1-5; D might be TRBD1 (5 bases). Trimming took off 0 bases at V and 3 bases at J, with 12 bases between the two ends. The CDR3 covers 16 residues. The germline V gene encodes CDR1 MDHEN and CDR2 SYDVKM. As DNA, the CDR3 is TGTGCCAGCAGTTTATGGGGCAGGGACTTCAATCAGCCCCAGCATTTT. Amino acids: CASSLWGRDFNQPQHF.

The chain links TRBV11-2 to TRBJ1-1, with D uncertain. The CDR3 length is 13 residues. Germline CDR1 reads SGHAT; CDR2 reads FQNNGV. The V gene lost 9 bases and the J gene lost 1 base, with 12 bases spanning the gap. The DNA of the CDR3 is TGTGCCAGGCAGGCAGTTTCGAACACTGAAGCTTTCTTT. Translating it yields CARQAVSNTEAFF.

The chain links TRBV3-1 (or the pseudogene TRBV3-2) to TRBJ2-4, with 12 bases fitting TRBD2. The CDR3 length is 19 residues. The germline V gene encodes CDR1 LGHDT and CDR2 YNNKEL (reference sequence). The trim removed 0 bases at V and 7 bases at J, leaving 13 bases unmatched. The CDR3 spells CASSQERGLAGHLTNIQYF. The CDR3 DNA is TGTGCCAGCAGCCAAGAACGAGGACTAGCGGGGCACCTTACTAACATTCAGTACTTC.

The genes are TRBV28 and TRBJ1-3; D is undetermined. The CDR3 covers 16 residues. Germline CDR1 MDHEN, CDR2 SYDVKM. The ends were cut back, 4 bases at V and 4 bases at J, with 17 bases in the middle. The CDR3 loop is CASSSSLRGRGNTIYF. The CDR3 region has the DNA TGTGCCAGCAGTTCCTCCCTCCGCGGGCGCGGAAACACCATATATTTT.

The chain combines TRBV18 with TRBJ1-2, with D unresolved. Germline V gene sequence: CDR1 KGHSH, CDR2 LQKENI. Trimming removed 6 bases at V and 2 bases at J, with 16 bases between. The CDR3 is made up of 15 amino acids. In DNA, the CDR3 is TGTGCCAGCTCCCCCGAGGGAGGGATAAACTATGGCTACACCTTC. Amino acids: CASSPEGGINYGYTF.

This chain uses TRBV10-3 with TRBJ1-6; D is perhaps TRBD1 (5 bases). In germline, CDR1 is ENHRY, CDR2 SYGVKD. This CDR3 has 14 residues. The V end was cut by 3 bases, the J end by 10 bases, with 13 bases between. The CDR3, as DNA: TGTGCCATCAGTGAATCAGGGATAGGATCACCCCTCCACTTT. It encodes CAISESGIGSPLHF.

The V gene is TRBV5-6, the J gene TRBJ2-7, with TRBD1 identical over 8 bases. V lost 0 bases to trimming and J lost 3 bases; unmatched junction nucleotides: 8. Germline CDR1 reads SGHDT; CDR2 reads YYEEEE. The length of the CDR3 is 16 residues. The CDR3 sequence: CASSLDRTGIIYEQYF. In nucleotides, the CDR3 is TGTGCCAGCAGCTTGGACCGGACAGGGATTATCTACGAGCAGTACTTC.

The V call is TRBV29-1, the J call TRBJ1-5; 7 bases are a match to TRBD1. The CDR3 contains 13 residues. The trim removed 6 bases at V and 2 bases at J, leaving 4 bases unmatched. Germline-derived CDR1 and CDR2 are SQVTM and ANQGSEA. DNA for the CDR3: TGCAGCGTGGCAGGGGGTGGCAATCAGCCCCAGCATTTT. The encoded protein is CSVAGGGNQPQHF. Combining the CDR3 with reference TRBV29-1 and TRBJ1-5 gives the whole variable domain SAVISQKPSRDICQRGTSLTIQCQVDSQVTMMFWYRQQPGQSLTLIATANQGSEATYESGFVIDKFPISRPNLTFSTLTVSNMSPEDSSIYLCSVAGGGNQPQHFGDGTRLSIL.

The V gene is TRBV5-1, the J gene TRBJ2-5; TRBD2 matches at 14 bases. CDR1 and CDR2 from the germline V gene are SGHRS and YFSETQ. Unmatched junction bases numbered 8, after V lost 4 bases and J lost 3 bases. CDR3 length equals 17 residues. The CDR3 loop reads CASSLGTSGGKEETQYF. The CDR3 DNA reads as TGCGCCAGCAGCCTAGGGACTAGCGGGGGCAAAGAAGAGACCCAGTACTTC.

The chain couples TRBV10-3 to TRBJ1-2; a possible D gene is TRBD1 (6 bases). The V end was cut by 4 bases, the J end by 6 bases, with 12 bases between. The germline V gene has CDR1 ENHRY and CDR2 SYGVKD. There are 13 residues in the CDR3. CDR3 amino acids: CAISALQGNGYTF. The DNA for the CDR3 is TGTGCCATCAGTGCCTTGCAGGGGAATGGCTACACCTTC.

V gene TRBV7-2 combines with J gene TRBJ2-2, with unresolved D. V lost 2 bases and J 0 bases, leaving 10 bases between the germline ends. The CDR3 is 16 residues long. Germline loops: CDR1 SGHTA, CDR2 FQGNSA. The CDR3 here is CASSLSHYTNTGELFF. The CDR3 nucleotides read TGTGCCAGCAGCTTATCCCACTACACGAACACCGGGGAGCTGTTTTTT.

This clone turned up a few times. The rearrangement uses TRBV7-9 and TRBJ1-4, with no clear D. Germline CDR1 SEHNR, CDR2 FQNEAQ (reference sequence). CDR3 length equals 15 residues. V gave up 1 base and J gave up 3 bases, with 9 bases separating them. The CDR3 region has the DNA TGTGCCAGCAGCTTAGATGGAGGGTCTAATGAAAAACTGTTTTTT. As protein: CASSLDGGSNEKLFF.

The chain employs TRBV28 and TRBJ1-2; D is unclear. V gave up 3 bases and J gave up 7 bases, with 12 bases separating them. CDR3 length equals 13 residues. CDR1 and CDR2 from the germline V gene are MDHEN and SYDVKM. DNA for the CDR3: TGTGCCAGCAGTTTGACGGGAATAGGTGGCTACACCTTC. Translating it yields CASSLTGIGGYTF.

This clone was detected only once. The V and J genes are TRBV19 and TRBJ2-2, with 9 positions matching TRBD1. Germline CDR1 is LNHDA and CDR2 is SQIVND (reference sequence). With 6 bases clipped from V and 5 bases from J, the junction kept 7 bases outside the gene matches. The CDR3 loop spans 15 amino acids. This CDR3 reads CASSTGTGRTGELFF. Here the CDR3 DNA reads TGTGCCAGTAGCACCGGGACAGGGCGGACCGGGGAGCTGTTTTTT.

The chain recombines TRBV28 with TRBJ1-2; 7 bases line up with TRBD1. Per the germline V gene, CDR1 is MDHEN and CDR2 is SYDVKM. This CDR3 has 14 residues. With 5 bases clipped from V and 3 bases from J, the junction kept 6 bases outside the gene matches. The CDR3 DNA is TGTGCCAGCAGTCCCACAGGGGCTCACTATGGCTACACCTTC. This translates into CASSPTGAHYGYTF.

The chain carries TRBV6-1 and TRBJ2-7; D remains ambiguous. This CDR3 spans 17 amino acids. V was pared by 0 bases and J by 0 bases, with 15 bases between. Germline V gives CDR1 MNHNS, CDR2 SASEGT. For the CDR3, the DNA is TGTGCCAGCAGTGAAGCCACCCCGTCCACAGACTCCTACGAGCAGTACTTC. Amino acid sequence: CASSEATPSTDSYEQYF.

This clone occurred a few times. This chain connects TRBV7-3 to TRBJ1-1; 9 nucleotides align to TRBD1. CDR3 size: 14 residues. Looked up from germline, CDR1 is SGHTA and CDR2 is FQGTGA. V dropped 5 bases and J dropped 8; count of bases not matched to a gene: 9. The CDR3 nucleotides are TGTGCCAGCAGCGCAAGAACAGGGGGCGCGGAAGCTTTCTTT. The encoded protein is CASSARTGGAEAFF. Supplemented by reference TRBV7-3 and TRBJ1-1, the full variable domain reads GAGVSQTPSNKVTEKGKYVELRCDPISGHTALYWYRQSLGQGPEFLIYFQGTGAADDSGLPNDRFFAVRPEGSVSTLKIQRTERGDSAVYLCASSARTGGAEAFFGQGTRLTVV.

The rearrangement links TRBV10-3 to TRBJ2-1; TRBD2 agrees at 11 bases. Germline trimming cut 3 bases from V and 3 bases from J; bases unmatched to any gene: 7. CDR3 size: 17 residues. Germline CDR1 reads ENHRY; CDR2 reads SYGVKD. CDR3 bases: TGTGCCATCAGTGAAAGAGTAGGGACTAGCGGCTACAATGAGCAGTTCTTC. The encoded protein is CAISERVGTSGYNEQFF.

CDR3 in DNA: TGTGCCAGCAGTTCACAGGGGCGAATTGGAAACACCATATATTTT. This translates into CASSSQGRIGNTIYF. The J gene is TRBJ1-3, the V gene TRBV6-6; 7 bases align to TRBD1. The ends lost 4 bases at V and 3 bases at J; junction bases unmatched: 6. Germline CDR1 is MNHNY and CDR2 is SVGAGI (reference sequence). This CDR3 region has 15 residues.

In this sample, this clone turned up a few times. The chain is built from TRBV4-1 and TRBJ1-6, with D tentatively TRBD1 (6 bases). Germline V gene data show CDR1 as MGHRA and CDR2 as YSYEKL. CDR3 length equals 19 residues. V lost 0 bases to trimming and J lost 4 bases, with 19 bases between them. CDR3 nucleotide sequence: TGCGCCAGCAGCCAAGAGAATACAAGAACAGGGTCTTATAATTCACCCCTCCACTTT. Protein product: CASSQENTRTGSYNSPLHF.

This clone has at least ten counts. The chain combines TRBV3-1 (or the pseudogene TRBV3-2) with TRBJ2-1; TRBD2 aligns across 7 bases. V shed 4 bases, J shed 5 bases, and the junction held 11 bases outside the gene matches. CDR1 is LGHDT and CDR2 is YNNKEL in the germline V gene (reference sequence). The CDR3 has 16 amino acids. CDR3 bases: TGTGCCAGCAGCCGGGGGGGACTGACGGTGGACAATGAGCAGTTCTTC. Protein: CASSRGGLTVDNEQFF.

V is TRBV10-1 and J is TRBJ1-2, with a tentative D call TRBD1 (5 bases). V was cut by 7 bases and J by 3 bases, with 15 bases left in between. CDR3 length: 14 residues. From germline, CDR1 is WNHNN and CDR2 SYGVQD (reference sequence). The CDR3 coding sequence is TGCGCCAGCATCGCGCAAGGAGGGGACTATGGCTACACCTTC. This codes for CASIAQGGDYGYTF.

Here the CDR3 reads CASSEGTISNTGELFF. CDR3 in DNA: TGTGCCAGCAGCGAGGGGACTATCTCGAACACCGGGGAGCTGTTTTTT. The rearrangement joins TRBV3-1 (or the pseudogene TRBV3-2) to TRBJ2-2; TRBD2 matches at 7 bases. The germline CDR1 and CDR2 sequences are LGHDT and YNNKEL (reference sequence). V gave up 5 bases and J gave up 0 bases; unmatched junction bases: 6. The CDR3 totals 16 residues.

The chain links TRBV19 to TRBJ2-3; 10 nucleotides line up with TRBD2. This CDR3 comprises 15 residues. CDR1 is LNHDA, CDR2 SQIVND, per germline (reference sequence). Trimming at V came to 4 bases and at J to 3 bases, leaving 4 bases not matched to a gene. The CDR3 protein is CASSRLAGLTDTQYF. CDR3 bases: TGTGCCAGTAGTAGACTAGCGGGTCTTACAGATACGCAGTATTTT.

The chain links TRBV7-9 to TRBJ1-4; 8 nucleotides agree with TRBD1. The CDR3 length is 14 residues. Trimming at V came to 4 bases and at J to 9 bases, leaving 7 bases not matched to a gene. The germline CDR1 and CDR2 sequences are SEHNR and FQNEAQ (reference sequence). CDR3 sequence: CASSSDRASKKLFF. CDR3 coding DNA: TGTGCCAGCAGCTCGGACAGGGCAAGTAAAAAACTGTTTTTT.

This clone was picked up a small number of times. The V call is TRBV5-1, the J call TRBJ2-4; tentatively, D is TRBD2 (6 bases). This CDR3 has 13 residues. Germline-derived CDR1 and CDR2 are SGHRS and YFSETQ. The V gene lost 0 bases and the J gene lost 6 bases, with 7 bases spanning the gap. CDR3 DNA sequence: TGCGCCAGCAGCTTGGAGGGACTAAACATTCAGTACTTC. Encoded protein: CASSLEGLNIQYF.

The chain recombines TRBV2 with TRBJ2-1; possible D gene TRBD2, 6 bases. The V gene lost 6 bases and the J gene lost 9 bases, with 15 bases spanning the gap. The CDR3 is 13 residues long. Germline lookup yields CDR1 SNHLY and CDR2 FYNNEI. CDR3 DNA: TGTGCCAGCAGGGGCAGGGCGGAGGGTGAGCAGTTCTTC. It encodes CASRGRAEGEQFF.

The V call is TRBV2, the J call TRBJ2-7; tentatively, D is TRBD2 (5 bases). CDR3 length: 11 residues. Trimming pared 6 bases from V and 9 bases from J, leaving 12 bases between. Germline CDR1 and CDR2: SNHLY and FYNNEI. CDR3 region: CASRIEGAQYF. Here the CDR3 DNA reads TGTGCCAGCAGGATTGAGGGCGCGCAGTACTTC.

V is TRBV7-9 and J is TRBJ1-2; possible D gene TRBD1, 5 bases. This CDR3 region has 14 residues. Germline lookup yields CDR1 SEHNR and CDR2 FQNEAQ (reference sequence). The ends were cut back, 2 bases at V and 1 base at J, with 8 bases in the middle. The CDR3 spells CASSLQGLNYGYTF. CDR3 bases: TGTGCCAGCAGCTTACAGGGTCTTAACTATGGCTACACCTTC.